There are a few counts of the clone carrying this T cell receptor beta chain. Its specificity is not known. Preparation of the TCRbeta library was carried out with unique molecular identifiers. One entry per CDR3 protein, called by TCRdb with MiXCR from the PCR reads. The sample includes about 900,000 distinct CDR3 sequences, roughly 29% of them seen just once. The sample comes from a study of T-cell reconstitution after alpha-beta-depleted transplantation in children. Overall study findings and caveats: Some patients owed their high day-60 TCRbeta diversity to surviving recipient T cells and thymic progenitors. After transplant, at about two months, alpha-beta T cells were reportedly derived from several hundred expanded graft clones. Newly made T cells mostly supplied T-cell counts and diversity one year after transplant.

The germline V gene encodes CDR1 SEHNR and CDR2 FQNEAQ (reference sequence). The CDR3 covers 14 residues. The V and J ends lost 5 bases and 4 bases respectively, with 13 bases between them. The V gene is TRBV7-9, the J gene TRBJ2-3; the D is unclear. The sample was PBMCs, mostly from graft donor cells, taken 360 days after TCRalphabeta/CD19-depleted stem cell transplant. The sequence was obtained from a boy younger than two who had a stem cell transplant for SCID, so the T cells may come from the graft donor. CDR3 residues: CASSARALADTQYF. The CDR3 nucleotides read TGTGCCAGCAGCGCCCGAGCCCTAGCAGATACGCAGTATTTT.